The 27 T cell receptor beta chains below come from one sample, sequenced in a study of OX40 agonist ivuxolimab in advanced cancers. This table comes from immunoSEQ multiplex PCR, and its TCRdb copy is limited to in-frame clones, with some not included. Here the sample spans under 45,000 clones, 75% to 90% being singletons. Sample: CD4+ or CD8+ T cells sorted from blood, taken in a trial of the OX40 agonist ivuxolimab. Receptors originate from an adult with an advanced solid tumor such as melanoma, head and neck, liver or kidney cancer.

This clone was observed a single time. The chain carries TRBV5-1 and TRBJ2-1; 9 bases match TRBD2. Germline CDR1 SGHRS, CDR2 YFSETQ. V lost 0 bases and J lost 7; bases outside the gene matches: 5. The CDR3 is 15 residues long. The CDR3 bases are TGCGCCAGCAGCTTGGGCCTAGCGGGGCGGAATGAGCAGTTCTTC. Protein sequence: CASSLGLAGRNEQFF.

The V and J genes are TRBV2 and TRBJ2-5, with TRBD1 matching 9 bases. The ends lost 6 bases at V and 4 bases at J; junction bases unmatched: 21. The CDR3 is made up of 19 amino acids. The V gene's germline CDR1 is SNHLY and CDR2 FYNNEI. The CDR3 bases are TGTGCCAGCAGGAAGACAGGGGGTATGGCTGGGGTTTGGGGAGAGACCCAGTACTTC. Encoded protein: CASRKTGGMAGVWGETQYF.

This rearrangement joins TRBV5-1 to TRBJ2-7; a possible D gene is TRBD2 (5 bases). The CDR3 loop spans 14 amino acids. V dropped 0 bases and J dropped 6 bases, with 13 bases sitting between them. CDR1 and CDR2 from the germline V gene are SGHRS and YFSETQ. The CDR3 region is CASSLGAHGGEQYF. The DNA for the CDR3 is TGCGCCAGCAGCTTGGGGGCCCACGGAGGCGAGCAGTACTTC.

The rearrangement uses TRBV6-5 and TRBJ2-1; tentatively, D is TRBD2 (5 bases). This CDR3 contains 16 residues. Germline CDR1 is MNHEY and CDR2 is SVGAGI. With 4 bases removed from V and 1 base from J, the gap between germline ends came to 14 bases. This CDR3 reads CASSSRAGGSYNEQFF. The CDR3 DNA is TGTGCCAGCAGTTCCAGAGCAGGAGGTTCCTACAATGAGCAGTTCTTC.

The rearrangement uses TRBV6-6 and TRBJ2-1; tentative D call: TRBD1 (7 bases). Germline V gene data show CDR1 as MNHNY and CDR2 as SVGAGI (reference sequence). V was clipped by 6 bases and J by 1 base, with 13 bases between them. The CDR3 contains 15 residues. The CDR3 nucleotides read TGTGCCAGCAGCAAACAGGGGACTTCCTACAATGAGCAGTTCTTC. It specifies CASSKQGTSYNEQFF.

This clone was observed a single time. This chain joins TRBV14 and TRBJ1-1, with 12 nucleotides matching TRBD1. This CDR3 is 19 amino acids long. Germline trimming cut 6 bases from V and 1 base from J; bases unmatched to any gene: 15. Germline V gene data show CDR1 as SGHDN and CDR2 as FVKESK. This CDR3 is CASSPYPPGQGAWNTEAFF. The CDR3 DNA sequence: TGTGCCAGCAGTCCCTATCCACCGGGACAGGGGGCATGGAACACTGAAGCTTTCTTT. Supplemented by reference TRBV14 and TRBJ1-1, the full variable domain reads EAGVTQFPSHSVIEKGQTVTLRCDPISGHDNLYWYRRVMGKEIKFLLHFVKESKQDESGMPNNRFLAERTGGTYSTLKVQPAELEDSGVYFCASSPYPPGQGAWNTEAFFGQGTRLTVV.

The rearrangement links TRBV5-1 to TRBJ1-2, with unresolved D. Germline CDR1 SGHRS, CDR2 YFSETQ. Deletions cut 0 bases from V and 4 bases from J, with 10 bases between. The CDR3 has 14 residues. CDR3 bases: TGCGCCAGCAGCTTGGATTCGGTCGGCTATGGCTACACCTTC. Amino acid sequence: CASSLDSVGYGYTF.

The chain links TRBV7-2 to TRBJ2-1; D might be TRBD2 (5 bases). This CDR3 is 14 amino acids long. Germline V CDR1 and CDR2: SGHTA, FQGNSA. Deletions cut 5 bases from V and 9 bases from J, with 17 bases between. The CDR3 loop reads CASSHSSPGIEQFF. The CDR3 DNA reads TGTGCCAGCAGCCATTCTAGCCCGGGAATTGAGCAGTTCTTC.

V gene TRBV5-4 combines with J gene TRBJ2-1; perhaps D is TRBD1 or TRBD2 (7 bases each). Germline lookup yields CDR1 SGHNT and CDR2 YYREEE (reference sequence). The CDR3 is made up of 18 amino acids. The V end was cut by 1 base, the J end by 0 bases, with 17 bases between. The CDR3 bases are TGTGCCAGCAGCTTGTTGAGCGGGGACAGAGACTCCTACAATGAGCAGTTCTTC. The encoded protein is CASSLLSGDRDSYNEQFF. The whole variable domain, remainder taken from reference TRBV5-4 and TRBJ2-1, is ETGVTQSPTHLIKTRGQQVTLRCSSQSGHNTVSWYQQALGQGPQFIFQYYREEENGRGNFPPRFSGLQFPNYSSELNVNALELDDSALYLCASSLLSGDRDSYNEQFFGPGTRLTVL.

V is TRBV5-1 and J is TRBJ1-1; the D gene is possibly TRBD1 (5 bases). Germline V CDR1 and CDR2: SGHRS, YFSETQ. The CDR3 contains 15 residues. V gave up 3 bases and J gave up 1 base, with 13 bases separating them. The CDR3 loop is CASSSAGTPNTEAFF. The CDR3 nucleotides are TGCGCCAGCAGCTCGGCCGGGACGCCGAACACTGAAGCTTTCTTT.

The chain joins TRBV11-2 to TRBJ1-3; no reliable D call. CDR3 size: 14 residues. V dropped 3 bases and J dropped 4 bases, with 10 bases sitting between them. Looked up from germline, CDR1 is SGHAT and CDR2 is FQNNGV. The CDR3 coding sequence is TGTGCCAGCAGCTTTAGTTGGGCAGGAAACACCATATATTTT. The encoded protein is CASSFSWAGNTIYF.

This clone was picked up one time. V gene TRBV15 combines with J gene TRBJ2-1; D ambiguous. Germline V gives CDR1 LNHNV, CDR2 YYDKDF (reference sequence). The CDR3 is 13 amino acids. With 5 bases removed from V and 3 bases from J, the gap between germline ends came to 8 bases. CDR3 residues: CATSSEGYNEQFF. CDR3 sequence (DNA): TGTGCCACCAGCTCGGAAGGCTACAATGAGCAGTTCTTC.

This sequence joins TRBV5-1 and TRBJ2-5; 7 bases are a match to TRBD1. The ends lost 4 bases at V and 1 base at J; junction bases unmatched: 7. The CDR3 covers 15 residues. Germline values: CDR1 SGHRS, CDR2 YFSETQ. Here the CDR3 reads CASSRVGTVQETQYF. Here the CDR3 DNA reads TGCGCCAGCAGCCGCGTCGGGACAGTCCAAGAGACCCAGTACTTC.

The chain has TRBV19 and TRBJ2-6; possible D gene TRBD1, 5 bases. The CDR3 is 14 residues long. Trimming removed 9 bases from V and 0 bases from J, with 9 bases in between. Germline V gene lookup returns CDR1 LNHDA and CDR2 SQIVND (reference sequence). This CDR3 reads CASSDNSGANVLTF. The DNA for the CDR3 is TGTGCCAGCTCGGACAACTCTGGGGCCAACGTCCTGACTTTC. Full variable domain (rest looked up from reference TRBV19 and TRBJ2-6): DGGITQSPKYLFRKEGQNVTLSCEQNLNHDAMYWYRQDPGQGLRLIYYSQIVNDFQKGDIAEGYSVSREKKESFPLTVTSAQKNPTAFYLCASSDNSGANVLTFGAGSRLTVL.

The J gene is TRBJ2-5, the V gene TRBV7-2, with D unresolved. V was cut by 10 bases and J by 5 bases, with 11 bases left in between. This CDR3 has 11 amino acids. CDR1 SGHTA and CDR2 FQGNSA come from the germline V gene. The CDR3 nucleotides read TGTGCCACTGCGGAGTCGGAGACCCAGTACTTC. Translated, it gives CATAESETQYF.

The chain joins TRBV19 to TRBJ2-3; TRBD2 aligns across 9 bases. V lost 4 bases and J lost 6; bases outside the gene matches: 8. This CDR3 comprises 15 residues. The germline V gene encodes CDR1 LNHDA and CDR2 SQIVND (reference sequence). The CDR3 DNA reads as TGTGCCAGTAGTAGGGGGGGACTAGCTACGGATACGCAGTATTTT. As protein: CASSRGGLATDTQYF.

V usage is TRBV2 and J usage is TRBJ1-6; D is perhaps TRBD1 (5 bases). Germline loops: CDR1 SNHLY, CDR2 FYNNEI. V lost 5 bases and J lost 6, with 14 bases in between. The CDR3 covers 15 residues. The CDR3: CASSRQRTGNSPLHF. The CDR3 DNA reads TGTGCCAGCAGTAGACAGCGAACGGGTAATTCACCCCTCCACTTT.

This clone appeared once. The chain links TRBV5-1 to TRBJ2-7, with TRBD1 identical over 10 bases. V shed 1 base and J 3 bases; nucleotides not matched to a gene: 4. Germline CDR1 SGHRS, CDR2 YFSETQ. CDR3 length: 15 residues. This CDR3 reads CASSLIGTGVYEQYF. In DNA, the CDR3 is TGCGCCAGCAGCTTGATTGGGACAGGGGTCTACGAGCAGTACTTC.

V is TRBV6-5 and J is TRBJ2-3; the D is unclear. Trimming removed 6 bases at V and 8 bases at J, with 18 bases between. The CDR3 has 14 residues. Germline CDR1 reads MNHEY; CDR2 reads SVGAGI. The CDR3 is CASSSPPTLGTQYF. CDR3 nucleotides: TGTGCCAGCAGCTCCCCCCCCACCTTGGGTACGCAGTATTTT.

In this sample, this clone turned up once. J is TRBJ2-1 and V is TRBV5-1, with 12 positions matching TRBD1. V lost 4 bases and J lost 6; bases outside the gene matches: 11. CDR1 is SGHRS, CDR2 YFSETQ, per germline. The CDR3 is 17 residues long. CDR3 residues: CASSLHPGTGGVNEQFF. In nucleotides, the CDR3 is TGCGCCAGCAGCCTCCACCCCGGGACAGGGGGCGTCAATGAGCAGTTCTTC.

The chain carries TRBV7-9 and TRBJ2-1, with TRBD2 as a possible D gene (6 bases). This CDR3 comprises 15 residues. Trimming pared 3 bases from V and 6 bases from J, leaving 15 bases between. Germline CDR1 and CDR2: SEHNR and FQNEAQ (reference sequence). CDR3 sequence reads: CASSFKRRVGNEQFF. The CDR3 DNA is TGTGCCAGCAGCTTTAAACGGAGGGTTGGCAATGAGCAGTTCTTC. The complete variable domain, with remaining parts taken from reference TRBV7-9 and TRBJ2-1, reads DTGVSQNPRHKITKRGQNVTFRCDPISEHNRLYWYRQTLGQGPEFLTYFQNEAQLEKSRLLSDRFSAERPKGSFSTLEIQRTEQGDSAMYLCASSFKRRVGNEQFFGPGTRLTVL.

CDR3 bases: TGTGCCAGCAGTGAAGCGCTTTGGGGAGAGGAAAAACTGTTTTTT. Translated: CASSEALWGEEKLFF. The chain links TRBV6-1 to TRBJ1-4; D is unclear. V was cut by 0 bases and J by 8 bases, with 13 bases left in between. The CDR3 has 15 amino acids. The germline V gene encodes CDR1 MNHNS and CDR2 SASEGT.

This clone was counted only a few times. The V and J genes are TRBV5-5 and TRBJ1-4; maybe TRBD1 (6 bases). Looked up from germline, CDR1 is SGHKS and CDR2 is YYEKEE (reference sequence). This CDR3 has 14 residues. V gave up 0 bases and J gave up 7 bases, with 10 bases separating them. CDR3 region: CASSLVVRGEKLFF. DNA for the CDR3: TGTGCCAGCAGCTTGGTGGTCAGGGGTGAAAAACTGTTTTTT.

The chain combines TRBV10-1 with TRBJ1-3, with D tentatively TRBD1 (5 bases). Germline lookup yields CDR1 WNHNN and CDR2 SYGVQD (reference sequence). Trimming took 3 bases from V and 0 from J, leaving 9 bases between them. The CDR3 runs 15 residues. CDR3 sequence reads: CASSDGTVSGNTIYF. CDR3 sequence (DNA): TGCGCCAGCAGTGATGGGACGGTCTCTGGAAACACCATATATTTT.

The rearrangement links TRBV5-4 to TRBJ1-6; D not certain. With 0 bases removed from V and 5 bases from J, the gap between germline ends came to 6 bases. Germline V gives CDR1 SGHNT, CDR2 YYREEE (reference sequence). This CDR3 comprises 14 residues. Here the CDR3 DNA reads TGTGCCAGCAGCTTGGTGGCAGATAATTCACCCCTCCACTTT. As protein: CASSLVADNSPLHF.

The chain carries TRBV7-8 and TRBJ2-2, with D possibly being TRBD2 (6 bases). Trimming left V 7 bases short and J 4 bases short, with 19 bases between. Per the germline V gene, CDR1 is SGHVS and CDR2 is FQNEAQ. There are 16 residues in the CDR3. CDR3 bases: TGTGCCAGCAACTCCCAGGGAGCGGGCCCCACCGGGGAGCTGTTTTTT. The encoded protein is CASNSQGAGPTGELFF.

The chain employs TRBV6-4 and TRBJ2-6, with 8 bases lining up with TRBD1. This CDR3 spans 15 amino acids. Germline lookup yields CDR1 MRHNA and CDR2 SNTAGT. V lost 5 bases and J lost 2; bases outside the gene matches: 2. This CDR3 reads CASSTQGAGANVLTF. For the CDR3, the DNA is TGTGCCAGCAGTACACAGGGGGCTGGGGCCAACGTCCTGACTTTC.